The rows below give T cell receptor beta chains drawn from one sample of a study of blood T cell repertoires in COVID-19. Sequencing used immunoSEQ multiplex PCR; TCRdb keeps in-frame clones, though not all of them. The sample records roughly 240,000 clones, 85% to 90% being singletons. The sample consisted of peripheral blood. These receptors all come from a man younger than 35 with active or convalescent COVID-19. CDR3s include the opening cysteine and the closing phenylalanine or tryptophan. Fields, in order: clone size, V gene, D gene, J gene, CDR3 protein, CDR3 DNA. A D gene is named only where the DNA matches it firmly. Some rows have no size entry. The others give once, few or many, or a class for an expanded clone.

-	TRBV7-9	TRBD1	TRBJ1-4	CASGDRVNEKLFF	TGTGCCAGCGGGGACAGGGTAAATGAAAAACTGTTTTTT
-	TRBV2	-	TRBJ2-5	CASRSPDLETQYF	TGTGCCAGCAGGAGCCCGGACTTAGAGACCCAGTACTTC
-	TRBV27	-	TRBJ1-1	CASSLAGNTEAFF	TGTGCCAGCAGTTTAGCGGGGAACACTGAAGCTTTCTTT
-	TRBV29-1	TRBD2	TRBJ2-1	CSVDGGSSYNEQFF	TGCAGCGTTGATGGCGGGAGCTCCTACAATGAGCAGTTCTTC
once	TRBV5-8	-	TRBJ2-1	CASADTTYNEQFF	TGTGCCAGTGCGGACACCACCTACAATGAGCAGTTCTTC
-	TRBV7-2	-	TRBJ2-5	CASSTGYQETQYF	TGTGCCAGCAGCACCGGGTACCAAGAGACCCAGTACTTC
-	TRBV5-1	-	TRBJ1-1	CASSLGGARTEAFF	TGCGCCAGCAGCTTGGGGGGCGCGAGGACTGAAGCTTTCTTT
-	TRBV10-3	-	TRBJ1-2	CAIKAGQSYGYTF	TGTGCCATCAAAGCCGGACAGAGCTATGGCTACACCTTC
-	TRBV11-2	-	TRBJ2-5	CASRTQGLETQYF	TGTGCCAGCAGGACACAGGGATTGGAGACCCAGTACTTC
-	TRBV27	TRBD2	TRBJ2-1	CASSPQSGRSFRDEQFF	TGTGCCAGCAGTCCCCAAAGCGGGAGGTCGTTCAGAGATGAGCAGTTCTTC
few	TRBV18	-	TRBJ1-1	CASSPDLGNTEAFF	TGTGCCAGCTCACCCGACCTAGGCAACACTGAAGCTTTCTTT
-	TRBV7-2	-	TRBJ2-6	CASSFVLTRGANVLTF	TGTGCCAGCAGCTTCGTCCTCACGAGGGGGGCCAACGTCCTGACTTTC
-	TRBV6-5	TRBD2	TRBJ2-7	CASSDGGGTSYEQYF	TGTGCCAGCAGCGATGGGGGAGGGACTAGCTACGAGCAGTACTTC
-	TRBV13	-	TRBJ2-2	CASSLVRGTGELFF	TGTGCCAGCAGCTTAGTCAGGGGCACCGGGGAGCTGTTTTTT
-	TRBV18	TRBD1	TRBJ2-5	CASSPRDRGLETQYF	TGTGCCAGCTCACCAAGGGACAGGGGATTAGAGACCCAGTACTTC
-	TRBV5-1	-	TRBJ1-4	CASSLRDGRNEKLFF	TGCGCCAGCAGCTTGAGGGACGGGAGGAATGAAAAACTGTTTTTT
-	TRBV5-6	-	TRBJ2-5	CASSGRPGLAKTQYF	TGTGCCAGCAGCGGACGACCGGGCCTAGCAAAGACCCAGTACTTC
-	TRBV6-1	-	TRBJ1-6	CASSEIRGSLEPLHF	TGTGCCAGCAGTGAGATCCGCGGGTCTCTCGAGCCCCTCCACTTT
-	TRBV12-5	-	TRBJ1-1	CASGRRENTEAFF	TGTGCTAGTGGGCGACGGGAGAACACTGAAGCTTTCTTT
once	TRBV30	TRBD2	TRBJ2-3	CAWLAGATDTQYF	TGTGCCTGGTTAGCGGGAGCCACAGATACGCAGTATTTT
many	TRBV24-1	TRBD1	TRBJ2-7	CATNPGTVSYEQYF	TGTGCCACCAATCCCGGGACAGTCTCCTACGAGCAGTACTTC
few	TRBV7-3	TRBD1	TRBJ2-2	CASSSGQSTGELFF	TGTGCCAGCAGCTCGGGACAGTCCACCGGGGAGCTGTTTTTT
-	TRBV6-5	TRBD2	TRBJ2-5	CASRLRLAGQETQYF	TGTGCCAGCAGACTCCGACTAGCGGGCCAAGAGACCCAGTACTTC
-	TRBV27	TRBD1	TRBJ1-1	CATFGQAWSEAFF	TGTGCCACATTTGGACAGGCTTGGTCTGAAGCTTTCTTT
-	TRBV28	TRBD1	TRBJ1-4	CASSAGTDEKLFF	TGTGCCAGCAGTGCCGGGACAGATGAAAAACTGTTTTTT
once	TRBV27	-	TRBJ2-2	CASMRGGPGFANTGELFF	TGTGCCAGCATGAGGGGGGGCCCGGGGTTCGCGAACACCGGGGAGCTGTTTTTT
-	TRBV29-1	TRBD1	TRBJ1-4	CSVDPGQGNGKLFF	TGCAGCGTTGATCCGGGACAGGGGAATGGAAAACTGTTTTTT
-	TRBV5-1	TRBD2	TRBJ2-7	CASSLAAGASYEQYF	TGCGCCAGCAGCTTGGCAGCGGGAGCTTCCTACGAGCAGTACTTC
once	TRBV27	TRBD2	TRBJ2-3	CASSFTSGGYTDTQYF	TGTGCCAGCAGTTTCACCAGCGGGGGATACACAGATACGCAGTATTTT
once	TRBV19	TRBD1	TRBJ1-6	CASSTGQGGNSPLHF	TGTGCCAGTAGTACGGGACAGGGTGGAAATTCACCCCTCCACTTT
-	TRBV28	TRBD1	TRBJ2-7	CASSSPGTVASYEQYF	TGTGCCAGCAGTTCCCCCGGGACAGTGGCGTCCTACGAGCAGTACTTC